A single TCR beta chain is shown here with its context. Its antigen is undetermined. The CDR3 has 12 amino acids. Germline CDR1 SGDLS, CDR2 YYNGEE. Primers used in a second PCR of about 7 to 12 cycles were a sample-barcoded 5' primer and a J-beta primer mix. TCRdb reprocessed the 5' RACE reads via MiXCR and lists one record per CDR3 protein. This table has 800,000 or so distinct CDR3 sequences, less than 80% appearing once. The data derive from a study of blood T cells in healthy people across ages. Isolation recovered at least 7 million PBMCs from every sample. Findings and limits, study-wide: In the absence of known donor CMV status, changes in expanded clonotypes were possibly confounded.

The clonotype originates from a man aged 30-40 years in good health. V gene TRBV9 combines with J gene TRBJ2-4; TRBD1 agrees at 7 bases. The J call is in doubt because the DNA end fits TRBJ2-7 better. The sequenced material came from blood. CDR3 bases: TGTGCCAGCTCTCGAGGGGGCGTCGAGCAGTACTTC. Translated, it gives CASSRGGVEQYF.